The 28 T cell receptor beta chains in this list originate from one sample, sequenced in a study of blood T cells in healthy people across ages. The use of a sample-barcoded 5' primer and a J-beta primer mix characterized a second PCR of roughly 7 to 11 cycles. TCRdb called the 5' RACE reads again in MiXCR, with one record for every CDR3 protein. Among some 940,000 distinct CDR3 sequences, 25% to 30% were seen once, and the ten largest hold about a tenth. The sample also formed part of further work on T cells of mothers and their children.

Sequenced material: blood. The receptors originated from a woman in her thirties or forties in good health.

The chain recombines TRBV7-2 with TRBJ2-6, with D possibly matching TRBD2 (5 bases). CDR3 length: 19 amino acids. The germline CDR1 and CDR2 sequences are SGHTA and FQGNSA. Trimming took off 5 bases at V and 0 bases at J, with 20 bases between the two ends. CDR3 nucleotides: TGTGCCAGCAGCCGCCTCGAGGATGAGGGCATCTCTGGGGCCAACGTCCTGACTTTC. Its translation: CASSRLEDEGISGANVLTF.

This clonotype was seen only a few times. The J gene is TRBJ1-2, the V gene TRBV7-9; TRBD1 aligns across 7 bases. This CDR3 is 14 amino acids long. Germline CDR1 is SEHNR and CDR2 is FQNEAQ (reference sequence). After removal of 5 bases from V and 4 bases from J, the junction contained 7 bases not matched to a gene. The CDR3 bases are TGTGCCAGCAGCCCCGTGGGACAGACCTATGGCTACACCTTC. Its protein is CASSPVGQTYGYTF.

The chain carries TRBV4-3 and TRBJ2-1, with TRBD2 as a possible D gene (7 bases). Germline CDR1 and CDR2: LGHNA and YSLEER. V shed 0 bases and J shed 9 bases, with 15 bases lying between them. This CDR3 contains 15 residues. The CDR3 coding sequence is TGCGCCAGCAGCCAAGATTGGCAGGGGAGGGTTGAGCAGTTCTTC. Translation: CASSQDWQGRVEQFF.

The V gene is TRBV20-1, the J gene TRBJ1-5; D unclear. Germline V gene data show CDR1 as DFQATT and CDR2 as SNEGSKA (reference sequence). CDR3 size: 16 residues. V was pared by 0 bases and J by 6 bases, with 18 bases between. CDR3 amino acids: CSARDPGKLLSQPQHF. The CDR3, as DNA: TGCAGTGCTAGAGATCCGGGAAAACTCCTGAGTCAGCCCCAGCATTTT.

This clonotype was counted only a few times. CDR3 DNA: TGTGCCAGCACCCCGGGACTGCTTCCCCTGGAGACCCAGTACTTC. It specifies CASTPGLLPLETQYF. The rearrangement joins TRBV6-2 or TRBV6-3 to TRBJ2-5, with D possibly being TRBD2 (6 bases). The CDR3 loop spans 15 amino acids. V was clipped by 7 bases and J by 5 bases, with 20 bases between them. The germline gives CDR1 MNHEY, CDR2 SVGEGT.

Concerning this clonotype itself: It may be a read error: a sequence one base away is much more abundant. The chain links TRBV27 to TRBJ1-2; perhaps TRBD1 as D (5 bases). Germline CDR1 reads MNHEY; CDR2 reads SMNVEV (reference sequence). CDR3 size: 16 residues. With 0 bases removed from V and 6 bases from J, the gap between germline ends came to 17 bases. CDR3 sequence reads: CASSLSLPGDCDGYTF. The DNA for the CDR3 is TGTGCCAGCAGTTTATCACTCCCCGGGGACTGTGATGGCTACACCTTC.

There are a few counts of this clonotype. The chain carries TRBV7-2 and TRBJ1-2, with 10 bases identical to TRBD1. CDR1 and CDR2 (germline): SGHTA, FQGNSA. J lost 3 bases, V lost 4 bases, and 2 bases had no gene match. This CDR3 is 14 amino acids long. The CDR3 loop is CASSSDRGYYGYTF. In DNA form, the CDR3 reads TGTGCCAGCAGCTCGGACAGGGGGTACTATGGCTACACCTTC. Looking up the rest from reference TRBV7-2 and TRBJ1-2 gives the full variable domain: GAGVSQSPSNKVTEKGKDVELRCDPISGHTALYWYRQSLGQGLEFLIYFQGNSAPDKSGLPSDRFSAERTGGSVSTLTIQRTQQEDSAVYLCASSSDRGYYGYTFGSGTRLTVV.

This chain links TRBV27 with TRBJ2-7; 7 nucleotides agree with TRBD2. Germline V lookup: CDR1 MNHEY, CDR2 SMNVEV (reference sequence). The CDR3 totals 12 residues. Unmatched junction bases numbered 4, after V lost 6 bases and J lost 5 bases. CDR3 protein: CASRGGFNEQYF. The CDR3 bases are TGTGCCAGCAGGGGGGGGTTCAACGAGCAGTACTTC.

The J gene is TRBJ2-7, the V gene TRBV10-3; D is possibly TRBD1 (6 bases). The length of the CDR3 is 14 residues. V gave up 5 bases and J gave up 7 bases, with 18 bases separating them. Germline V gives CDR1 ENHRY, CDR2 SYGVKD. CDR3 DNA sequence: TGTGCCATCAGTACCGACTCCCAGGGGTATGAGCAGTACTTC. Its protein product is CAISTDSQGYEQYF.

Concerning this clonotype: The junction differs from germline at one of its ends, possibly a read error. The chain is built from TRBV9 and TRBJ1-1; D not resolved. This CDR3 has 14 amino acids. Germline CDR1 is SGDLS and CDR2 is YYNGEE. CDR3 nucleotide sequence: TGTGCCGGCAGCCCACCGGGCCTTAGGGCTGAAGCTTTCTTT. Encoded protein: CAGSPPGLRAEAFF. The whole variable domain, remainder taken from reference TRBV9 and TRBJ1-1, is DSGVTQTPKHLITATGQRVTLRCSPRSGDLSVYWYQQSLDQGLQFLIQYYNGEERAKGNILERFSAQQFPDLHSELNLSSLELGDSALYFCAGSPPGLRAEAFFGQGTRLTVV.

The chain couples TRBV7-9 to TRBJ1-5; TRBD1 is a possible D gene (5 bases). Germline CDR1 SEHNR, CDR2 FQNEAQ (reference sequence). The CDR3 totals 15 residues. V lost 4 bases and J 2 bases, leaving 12 bases between the germline ends. The CDR3 is CASSWDGSGNQPQHF. In DNA, the CDR3 is TGTGCCAGCAGCTGGGACGGTTCGGGCAATCAGCCCCAGCATTTT.

The chain has TRBV29-1 and TRBJ1-1, with D unresolved. CDR3 length equals 12 residues. The V and J ends lost 7 bases and 4 bases respectively, with 13 bases between them. CDR1 is SQVTM, CDR2 ANQGSEA, per germline. CDR3 coding DNA: TGCAGCGGGATTTTAGGCCTCACTGAAGCTTTCTTT. Translated, it gives CSGILGLTEAFF.

The V and J genes are TRBV6-1 and TRBJ1-2; a weak D match, TRBD1 (6 bases). This CDR3 comprises 14 residues. Germline V gene sequence: CDR1 MNHNS, CDR2 SASEGT. V was trimmed by 6 bases and J by 0 bases, leaving 11 bases between them. CDR3 in DNA: TGTGCCAGCAGCTCTTACAGGGCTAACTATGGCTACACCTTC. Protein product: CASSSYRANYGYTF.

This clonotype was counted a single time. The V gene is TRBV9, the J gene TRBJ2-7, with D possibly TRBD2 on 5 matching bases. Deletions cut 4 bases from V and 3 bases from J, with 11 bases between. This CDR3 has 13 residues. CDR1 SGDLS and CDR2 YYNGEE come from the germline V gene. CDR3 loop: CASSFGEHYEQYF. CDR3 coding DNA: TGTGCCAGCAGCTTCGGGGAACACTACGAGCAGTACTTC.

Turning to this clonotype: Just one base apart from a much larger clone, this may be a read error. V gene TRBV20-1 combines with J gene TRBJ2-5, with D maybe TRBD1 (6 bases). V was cut by 1 base and J by 5 bases, with 14 bases left in between. The germline V gene has CDR1 DFQATT and CDR2 SNEGSKA (reference sequence). The CDR3 contains 14 residues. The CDR3 coding sequence is TGCAGTGCTAGAGTCCGGACAGACGGCGAGACCCAGTACTTC. It encodes CSARVRTDGETQYF.

This clonotype was counted only a few times. This chain joins TRBV12-3 or TRBV12-4 and TRBJ2-3; 8 bases are shared with TRBD2. The CDR3 contains 18 residues. The J segment lost 6 bases and the V segment lost 2 bases, leaving 16 bases of the junction unmatched. In nucleotides, the CDR3 is TGTGCCAGCAGTTTACGACGAACGGTCGGGGGGGTAGCGGATACGCAGTATTTT. As protein: CASSLRRTVGGVADTQYF.

The chain couples TRBV7-2 to TRBJ1-1, with D tentatively TRBD1 (5 bases). The germline V gene has CDR1 SGHTA and CDR2 FQGNSA. CDR3 length: 14 amino acids. Trimming took 2 bases from V and 7 from J, leaving 14 bases between them. This CDR3 reads CASSLNKGSGEAFF. CDR3 DNA sequence: TGTGCCAGCAGCTTAAATAAGGGGAGTGGTGAAGCTTTCTTT.

This chain uses TRBV7-2 with TRBJ1-1; D is perhaps TRBD1 (6 bases). This CDR3 comprises 15 residues. V shed 7 bases and J shed 0 bases, with 15 bases lying between them. The germline gives CDR1 SGHTA, CDR2 FQGNSA. This CDR3 reads CASNKRTDLNTEAFF. The CDR3 DNA is TGTGCCAGCAATAAACGGACAGACCTGAACACTGAAGCTTTCTTT.

The gene calls are TRBV10-3 and TRBJ2-1; D call uncertain. This CDR3 comprises 15 residues. With 11 bases removed from V and 0 bases from J, the gap between germline ends came to 17 bases. Germline lookup yields CDR1 ENHRY and CDR2 SYGVKD. The CDR3 region has the DNA TGTGCCGTAGGCCCGGTGCGCAGCTCCTACAATGAGCAGTTCTTC. This sequence encodes CAVGPVRSSYNEQFF.

The CDR3, as DNA: TGTGCCAGCAGCGATGGCCTATTCTATGGCTACACCTTC. This gives the protein CASSDGLFYGYTF. The chain has TRBV7-9 and TRBJ1-2, with unresolved D. The germline V gene encodes CDR1 SEHNR and CDR2 FQNEAQ (reference sequence). V lost 5 bases to trimming and J lost 4 bases, with 11 bases between them. The CDR3 length is 13 residues.

This clonotype was detected ten times or more. The chain uses TRBV7-2 and TRBJ1-4; D is unclear. The CDR3 runs to 13 residues. CDR1 and CDR2 (germline): SGHTA, FQGNSA. V lost 1 base and J 8 bases, leaving 8 bases between the germline ends. The CDR3 region has the DNA TGTGCCAGCAGCTTAGGGGAATCGGAAAAACTGTTTTTT. Protein sequence: CASSLGESEKLFF.

In regard to this clonotype: This may stem from a read error, because a much larger clone lies one nucleotide away. Because the CDR3 is missing its conserved closing phenylalanine or tryptophan, this is likely a read error. V and J are TRBV10-3 and TRBJ2-3; 7 nucleotides align to TRBD1. This CDR3 region has 12 residues. V was clipped by 4 bases and J by 7 bases; unmatched bases: 2. Germline V lookup: CDR1 ENHRY, CDR2 SYGVKD. The CDR3, as DNA: TGTGCCATCAGTGTGGACAGGTATACGCAGTATTGT. It yields the protein CAISVDRYTQYC.

The chain carries TRBV24-1 and TRBJ2-3, with D possibly being TRBD2 (6 bases). Germline CDR1 and CDR2: KGHDR and SFDVKD. V was cut by 10 bases and J by 2 bases, with 12 bases left in between. The CDR3 runs to 13 residues. For the CDR3, the DNA is TGTGCCACTAGCGGAGGACTCACAGATACGCAGTATTTT. It codes for CATSGGLTDTQYF.

This clonotype appeared many times. The chain is built from TRBV9 and TRBJ2-3, with 9 bases lining up with TRBD1. Germline values: CDR1 SGDLS, CDR2 YYNGEE. The V segment lost 3 bases and the J segment 3 bases; nucleotides outside the gene matches: 5. There are 15 residues in the CDR3. The CDR3 is CASSGNGQGTDTQYF. The CDR3 DNA reads as TGTGCCAGCAGCGGTAACGGACAGGGGACAGATACGCAGTATTTT.

The rearrangement joins TRBV28 to TRBJ2-7; D is ambiguous. CDR1 and CDR2 from the germline V gene are MDHEN and SYDVKM. Trimming shortened V by 3 bases and J by 7 bases, and 22 bases separated the two germline ends. The CDR3 covers 16 residues. The CDR3 reads CASSFVGFSSYNEQYF. The CDR3 DNA reads as TGTGCCAGCAGTTTCGTCGGATTCAGCTCCTACAATGAGCAGTACTTC.

The sample holds one count of this clonotype. This chain links TRBV3-1 with TRBJ1-2, with D possibly matching TRBD1 (6 bases). The CDR3 extends over 13 amino acids. CDR1 and CDR2 from the germline V gene are LGHDT and YNNKEL (reference sequence). V was pared by 2 bases and J by 7 bases, with 11 bases between. Here the CDR3 reads CASSQSRGSGYTF. For the CDR3, the DNA is TGTGCCAGCAGCCAATCCAGGGGAAGTGGCTACACCTTC.

CDR3 sequence reads: CASIHSGTDTDTQYF. Here the CDR3 DNA reads TGTGCCAGCATCCACTCCGGGACAGACACAGATACGCAGTATTTT. The J gene is TRBJ2-3, the V gene TRBV28; 7 nucleotides line up with TRBD1. The trim removed 7 bases at V and 2 bases at J, leaving 9 bases unmatched. The CDR3 runs 15 residues. Germline V CDR1 and CDR2: MDHEN, SYDVKM.

The CDR3 sequence: CASSLRTSWAKNIQYF. The CDR3 DNA follows: TGTGCCAGCAGTTTACGGACTAGTTGGGCCAAAAACATTCAGTACTTC. The genes are TRBV28 and TRBJ2-4, with 7 bases matching TRBD2. The J segment lost 1 base and the V segment lost 2 bases, leaving 5 bases of the junction unmatched. The CDR3 extends over 16 amino acids. Germline lookup yields CDR1 MDHEN and CDR2 SYDVKM.